This T cell receptor (beta chain) is drawn from a study of blood T cell repertoires in COVID-19. Study overall: Sites in the United States, Italy and Spain provided acute and convalescent COVID-19 samples. PBMCs, B-cell-depleted T cells, or T cells provided the cDNA or gDNA that made up the material.

The data were produced by immunoSEQ multiplex PCR, yet TCRdb's version contains in-frame clones alone and is incomplete. The table lists approximately 82,000 clones, more than 75% of them singletons. Trimming stripped 4 bases from V and 0 bases from J, with 10 bases between. The V gene's germline CDR1 is SEHNR and CDR2 FQNEAQ (reference sequence). This CDR3 is 15 amino acids long. The sample taken for sequencing was peripheral blood. This clonotype originated in a man aged 45-65 years with active or convalescent COVID-19. V gene TRBV7-9 combines with J gene TRBJ1-3, with D unclear. The CDR3 is CASSSWPSSGNTIYF. For the CDR3, the DNA is TGTGCCAGCAGCTCTTGGCCCAGCTCTGGAAACACCATATATTTT. Drawing the rest from reference TRBV7-9 and TRBJ1-3, the complete variable domain is DTGVSQNPRHKITKRGQNVTFRCDPISEHNRLYWYRQTLGQGPEFLTYFQNEAQLEKSRLLSDRFSAERPKGSFSTLEIQRTEQGDSAMYLCASSSWPSSGNTIYFGEGSWLTVV.